This T cell receptor (beta chain) was obtained from a study of blood T cell repertoires in COVID-19. At the level of the study: Both acute and convalescent COVID-19 samples were obtained from the United States, Italy and Spain. From T cells, B-cell-depleted T cells, or PBMCs came the material, which was cDNA or gDNA.

Per the original data handling: Scientists estimated how many nucleated cells there were by amplifying reference gene primers. The protocol was immunoSEQ multiplex PCR, while the TCRdb copy is restricted to in-frame clones and leaves out a portion. V, J and clone size were drawn from that table, and D and trimming were deduced from the DNA. The sample includes approximately 90,000 clones, approximately 85% of them seen just once. The CDR3 consists of 15 residues. Germline V lookup: CDR1 LNHDA, CDR2 SQIVND (reference sequence). Trimming removed 3 bases from V and 6 bases from J, with 17 bases in between.

Sequencing was done on a sample of peripheral blood. The TCR sequence derives from a human donor in a cohort sampled during active COVID-19. The V call is TRBV19, the J call TRBJ1-2; possible D gene TRBD1, 6 bases. The CDR3 DNA is TGTGCCAGTAGTATGGGGCAGGGGTATGGGCATGGCTACACCTTC. This codes for CASSMGQGYGHGYTF.